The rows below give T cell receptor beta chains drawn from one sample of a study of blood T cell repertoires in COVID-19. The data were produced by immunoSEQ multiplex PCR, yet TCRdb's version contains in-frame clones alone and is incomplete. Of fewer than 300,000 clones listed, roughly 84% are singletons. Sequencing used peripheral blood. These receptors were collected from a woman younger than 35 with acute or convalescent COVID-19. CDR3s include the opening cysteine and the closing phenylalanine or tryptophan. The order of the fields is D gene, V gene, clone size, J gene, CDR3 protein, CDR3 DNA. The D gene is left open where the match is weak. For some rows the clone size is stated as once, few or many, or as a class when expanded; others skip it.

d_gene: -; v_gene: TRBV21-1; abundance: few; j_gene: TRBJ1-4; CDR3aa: CASSIHGTIDEKLFF; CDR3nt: TGTGCCAGCAGCATCCATGGGACAATCGATGAAAAACTGTTTTTT
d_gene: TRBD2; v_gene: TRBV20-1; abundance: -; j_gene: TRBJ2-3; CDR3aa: CSAKTSGRKYF; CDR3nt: TGCAGTGCTAAAACTAGCGGGAGAAAGTATTTT
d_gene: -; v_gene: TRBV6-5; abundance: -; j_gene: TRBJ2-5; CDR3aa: CASSYSSLIVGETQYF; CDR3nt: TGTGCCAGCAGTTACTCGAGTCTAATTGTCGGGGAGACCCAGTACTTC
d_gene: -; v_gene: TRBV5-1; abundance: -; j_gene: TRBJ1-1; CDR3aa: CASSLQGMNTEAFF; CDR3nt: TGCGCCAGCAGCTTGCAGGGGATGAACACTGAAGCTTTCTTT
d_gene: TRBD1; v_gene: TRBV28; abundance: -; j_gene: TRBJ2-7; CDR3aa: CASSFGEGTGFYEQYF; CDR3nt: TGTGCCAGCAGTTTTGGTGAGGGGACAGGGTTCTACGAGCAGTACTTC
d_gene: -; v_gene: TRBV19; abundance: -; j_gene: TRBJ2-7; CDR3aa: CASSITVLSSEQYF; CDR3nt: TGTGCCAGTAGTATAACAGTGCTCTCATCCGAGCAGTACTTC
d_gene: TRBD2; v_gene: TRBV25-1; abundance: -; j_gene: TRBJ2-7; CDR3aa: CASSEISGWSYEQYF; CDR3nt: TGTGCCAGCAGTGAGATTAGCGGGTGGTCCTACGAGCAGTACTTC
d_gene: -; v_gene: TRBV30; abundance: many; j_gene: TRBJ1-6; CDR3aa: CAWSVRGRGRDSPLHF; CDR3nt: TGTGCCTGGAGTGTACGGGGGAGGGGCCGTGATTCACCCCTCCACTTT
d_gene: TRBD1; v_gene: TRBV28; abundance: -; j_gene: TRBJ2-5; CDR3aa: CASEPGQGAPGTQYF; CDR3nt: TGTGCCAGCGAACCGGGACAGGGGGCCCCAGGGACCCAGTACTTC
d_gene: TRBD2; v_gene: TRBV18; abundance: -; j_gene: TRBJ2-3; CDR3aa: CASRLSILAGSTDTQYF; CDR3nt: TGTGCCAGCCGTCTTTCCATTTTAGCGGGGAGCACAGATACGCAGTATTTT
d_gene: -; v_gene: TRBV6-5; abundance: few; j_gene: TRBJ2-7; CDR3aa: CASSYRTSPPYEQYF; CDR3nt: TGTGCCAGCAGTTACCGGACTTCCCCCCCCTACGAGCAGTACTTC
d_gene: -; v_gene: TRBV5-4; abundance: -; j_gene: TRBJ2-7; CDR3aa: CASSRQESYEQYF; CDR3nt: TGTGCCAGCAGCCGACAGGAATCCTACGAGCAGTACTTC
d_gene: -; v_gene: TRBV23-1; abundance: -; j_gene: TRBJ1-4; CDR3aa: CASSQPLTATNEKLFF; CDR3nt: TGCGCCAGCAGTCAACCCCTGACAGCAACTAATGAAAAACTGTTTTTT
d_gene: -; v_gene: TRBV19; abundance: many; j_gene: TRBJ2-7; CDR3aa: CASSPTGTQYSYEQYF; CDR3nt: TGTGCCAGTAGTCCGACCGGGACACAGTACTCCTACGAGCAGTACTTC
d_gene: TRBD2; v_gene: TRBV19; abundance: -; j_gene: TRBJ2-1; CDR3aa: CASSIGSGLRWNEQFF; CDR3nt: TGTGCCAGTAGTATAGGTAGCGGGCTGAGGTGGAATGAGCAGTTCTTC
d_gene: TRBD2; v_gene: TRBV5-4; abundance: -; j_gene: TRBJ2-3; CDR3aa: CASSASAGGWADTQYF; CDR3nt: TGTGCCAGCAGCGCCTCGGCGGGAGGTTGGGCAGATACGCAGTATTTT
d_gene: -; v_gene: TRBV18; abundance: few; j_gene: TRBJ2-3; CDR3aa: CASSPRVSADTQYF; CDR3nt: TGTGCCAGCTCACCCAGGGTTTCAGCAGATACGCAGTATTTT
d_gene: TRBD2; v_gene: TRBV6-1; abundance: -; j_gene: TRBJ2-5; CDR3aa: CASSEDTGLAGGTQYF; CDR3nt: TGTGCCAGCAGTGAGGATACGGGACTAGCGGGAGGGACCCAGTACTTC
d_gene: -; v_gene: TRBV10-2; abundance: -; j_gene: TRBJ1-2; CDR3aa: CASRDSRGYTF; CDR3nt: TGCGCCAGCAGGGACAGCAGGGGCTACACCTTC
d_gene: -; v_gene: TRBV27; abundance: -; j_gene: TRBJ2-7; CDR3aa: CASSPFQFGQANEQYF; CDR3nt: TGTGCCAGCAGTCCTTTCCAATTTGGGCAGGCAAACGAGCAGTACTTC
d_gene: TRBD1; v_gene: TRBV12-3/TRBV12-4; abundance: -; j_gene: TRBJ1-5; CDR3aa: CASSGTGVQPQHF; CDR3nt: TGTGCCAGCAGCGGGACAGGGGTTCAGCCCCAGCATTTT
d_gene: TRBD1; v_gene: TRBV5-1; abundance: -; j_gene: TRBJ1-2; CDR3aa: CASSSGQGWSLYGYTF; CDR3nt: TGCGCCAGCAGCTCTGGACAGGGATGGTCCCTCTATGGCTACACCTTC
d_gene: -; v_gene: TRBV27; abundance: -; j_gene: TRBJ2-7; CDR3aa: CASTSGTGGNYEQYF; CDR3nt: TGTGCCAGCACTAGCGGGACAGGTGGCAACTACGAGCAGTACTTC
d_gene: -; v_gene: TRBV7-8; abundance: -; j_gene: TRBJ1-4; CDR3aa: CASSAGRLSEKLFF; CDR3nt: TGTGCCAGCAGCGCCGGGAGACTGAGTGAAAAACTGTTTTTT